This is a list of T cell receptor beta chains from one sample in a study of blood T cells in healthy people across ages. One entry per CDR3 protein results from TCRdb running MiXCR on the 5' RACE reads. Found here are about 780,000 distinct CDR3 sequences, 46% of them singletons; the top ten hold about a sixth. What was sequenced was blood. The receptor source for this set is a man older than 75 in good health. Both conserved end residues are part of each CDR3. Only part of the rows carry a size: once, few, many, or a class if the clone is expanded.

>TRBV5-6|-
CASNEGIEGGEGRYF
>TRBV7-2|many
CASSPYGSDQETQYF
>TRBV29-1|-
CSVEWPASSTDTQYF
>TRBV5-1|-
CASSLGTGGRGNEQYF
>TRBV20-1|-
CSARDSQAGGYNEQFF
>TRBV10-3|-
CAISLGQGYNQPQHF
>TRBV27|-
CASSLLGTLKRETQYF
>TRBV20-1|few
CSARDGLAQETQYF
>TRBV11-3|-
CASSPEAGMSTDTQYF
>TRBV12-3/TRBV12-4|-
CASSLGGFPYNEQYF
>TRBV7-6|few
CASSLASRWEETQYF
>TRBV29-1|-
CSVQGVWETQYF
>TRBV7-9|few
CASSLAQNTDTQYF
>TRBV18|-
CASSLSVETQYF
>TRBV28|-
CASTQNRDQFSPQHF
>TRBV4-3|-
CASSWTSGSSEQFF
>TRBV24-1|few
CATASSSEQFF
>TRBV11-1|-
CASSLRWAGPYEQYF
>TRBV13|few
CASSLEGGDSYNEQFF
>TRBV20-1|many
CSALDRASYGYTF
>TRBV15|-
CATSRDPGYGYTF
>TRBV6-2/TRBV6-3|-
CASSHPIQGYNEQFF
>TRBV7-2|many
CASSSPGTSEGNTQYF
>TRBV4-3|-
CASSQDGRLYEQYF
>TRBV3-1|-
CASSQRSNTEAFF
>TRBV7-6|-
CASSQPMDTLSYEQYF
>TRBV14|-
CASKMSGIQETQYF
>TRBV12-3/TRBV12-4|many
CASSTTGYRYTF
>TRBV7-2|-
CASSLDYSRTNYGYTF
>TRBV20-1|few
CSARRAGNYEQYF
>TRBV5-1|-
CASSSARAGGPWDEQFF
>TRBV6-5|-
CASRYSSYNEQYF
>TRBV19|-
CASSPRQSAEAFF
>TRBV28|many
CASSPQGQGQETQYF
>TRBV7-6|-
CASGLVHSGANVLTF
>TRBV7-3|-
CASSLMASGAPEQFF
>TRBV20-1|many
CSARDAQTRPDTQYF
>TRBV20-1|few
CSALDSGIQETQYF
>TRBV20-1|few
CSAEPGLAEFYEQYF
>TRBV4-3|-
CASSQGLAGEWGEQFF
>TRBV6-6|few
CASSSGQGRKFF
>TRBV7-2|-
CASGLTRGNQPQHF
>TRBV5-1|-
CASSFSTQVETQYF
>TRBV20-1|-
CSARPTGSGNTIYF
>TRBV20-1|many
CSARKGGQETQYF
>TRBV7-2|many
CASSLQTRGNSGETQYF
>TRBV12-5|-
CASGLAPGSANSNYGYTF
>TRBV15|few
CATSRDRGGTDTQYF
>TRBV27|-
CASRVRERAYEQYF
>TRBV20-1|few
CSARQDRDYGYTF
>TRBV29-1|-
CSAGTSGERAENIQYF
>TRBV24-1|-
CATSETGTLTGELFF
>TRBV19|-
CASSIEDTDYNEQFF